This TCR beta chain is drawn from a study of CD8 T cells in ankylosing spondylitis. The authors made TCR beta libraries by quantitative 5'-RACE with molecular barcodes. MiXCR, applied by TCRdb to the 5' RACE reads, yields one record per CDR3 protein. The sample includes 30,000 to 45,000 distinct CDR3 sequences, 9.5% to 11% of them seen just once. This clonotype showed up many times. No antigen is known for it. CDR3 length equals 14 residues. CDR1 and CDR2 (germline): LNHDA, SQIVND (reference sequence). Deletions cut 5 bases from V and 4 bases from J, with 12 bases between. General observations from the study: Significant enrichment of disease-linked clones was reported in matched ankylosing spondylitis synovial fluid. CD8+ cells made up the disease-linked clones, which were relatively rare in peripheral blood.

The sample was synovial fluid, either unsorted or a sorted T cell fraction (not recorded which). The V call is TRBV19, the J call TRBJ2-1; D is possibly TRBD2 (6 bases). The receptor was derived from a male donor with ankylosing spondylitis. The CDR3 sequence is CASSQGAGYNEQFF. In DNA form, the CDR3 reads TGTGCCAGTAGTCAAGGGGCGGGATACAATGAGCAGTTCTTC.